Presented here are 23 T cell receptor beta chains from one specimen sequenced in a study of T cell clonotyping in hematopoietic cell transplantation. The assay was immunoSEQ multiplex PCR, and TCRdb's table has in-frame clones only and misses some. The table includes approximately 26,000 clones, 90% to 95% detected once. The time point: recipient sample about 28 days before transplant, after cytoreduction. Material: peripheral blood mononuclear cells, obtained before stem cell transplant. The receptors shown here come from a man between 45 and 60 years old with acute myeloid leukemia. Some clones in this sample may be carry-over from other donors' samples.

The chain recombines TRBV28 with TRBJ1-6, with 7 bases lining up with TRBD1. Looked up from germline, CDR1 is MDHEN and CDR2 is SYDVKM. V was pared by 2 bases and J by 4 bases, with 8 bases of the junction left unmatched. The CDR3 is made up of 17 amino acids. The CDR3 nucleotides are TGTGCCAGCAGTTTACCAGGGGGAGGGGTGTATAATTCACCCCTCCACTTT. It codes for CASSLPGGGVYNSPLHF.

The chain carries TRBV19 and TRBJ1-2; 9 nucleotides agree with TRBD1. The CDR3 covers 14 residues. Trimming cost V 7 bases and J 4 bases; bases outside gene matches: 7. Germline CDR1 and CDR2: LNHDA and SQIVND (reference sequence). CDR3 region: CASTNVGQGYGYTF. The CDR3 DNA reads as TGTGCCAGTACCAACGTGGGACAGGGCTATGGCTACACCTTC.

The rearrangement joins TRBV7-9 to TRBJ1-5; D call uncertain. Germline V gene lookup returns CDR1 SEHNR and CDR2 FQNEAQ (reference sequence). This CDR3 region has 13 residues. Trimming took off 5 bases at V and 0 bases at J, with 5 bases between the two ends. This CDR3 is CASSLNSNQPQHF. CDR3 sequence (DNA): TGTGCCAGCAGCCTCAATAGCAATCAGCCCCAGCATTTT.

This CDR3 is CASSQWSGDIKNTEAFF. CDR3 in DNA: TGCGCCAGCAGCCAATGGTCCGGAGACATTAAGAACACTGAAGCTTTCTTT. The chain is built from TRBV4-1 and TRBJ1-1; no firm D call. The V end was cut by 2 bases, the J end by 1 base, with 17 bases between. The CDR3 covers 17 residues. The germline gives CDR1 MGHRA, CDR2 YSYEKL.

The rearrangement links TRBV10-3 to TRBJ2-1, with D possibly TRBD1 on 6 matching bases. Per the germline V gene, CDR1 is ENHRY and CDR2 is SYGVKD. Trimming took 7 bases from V and 13 from J, leaving 17 bases between them. This CDR3 has 12 residues. In DNA form, the CDR3 reads TGTGCCATCATGGGGACGACAGGTACTCAGTTCTTC. This sequence encodes CAIMGTTGTQFF.

J is TRBJ1-5 and V is TRBV28; 10 bases line up with TRBD1. The CDR3 is 17 residues long. J gave up 4 bases and V 7 bases, and 13 bases lay outside the gene matches. Germline loops: CDR1 MDHEN, CDR2 SYDVKM. The CDR3 here is CASTTKRTGGGNQPQHF. The DNA of the CDR3 is TGTGCCAGCACTACGAAAAGGACAGGGGGTGGGAATCAGCCCCAGCATTTT.

V gene TRBV4-1 combines with J gene TRBJ1-6, with a possible D match to TRBD1 (6 bases). This CDR3 comprises 17 residues. V shed 1 base and J shed 6 bases, with 16 bases lying between them. CDR1 is MGHRA, CDR2 YSYEKL, per germline. In nucleotides, the CDR3 is TGCGCCAGCAGCCAAGCCATAGTAGGGGGGTTTAATTCACCCCTCCACTTT. It is translated as CASSQAIVGGFNSPLHF.

The chain carries TRBV30 and TRBJ1-1; 11 bases line up with TRBD1. Germline loops: CDR1 GTSNPN, CDR2 SVGIG (reference sequence). The CDR3 sequence is 14 residues long. V lost 3 bases and J lost 6; bases outside the gene matches: 6. In nucleotides, the CDR3 is TGTGCCTGGAGAGGAGTGGACAGGGGGCCTGAAGCTTTCTTT. Translating it yields CAWRGVDRGPEAFF.

The chain couples TRBV6-5 to TRBJ1-2; D unresolved. CDR1 and CDR2 (germline): MNHEY, SVGAGI. This CDR3 has 11 residues. The germline V and J ends were trimmed by 6 bases and 4 bases, with 6 bases remaining between them. CDR3 sequence reads: CASRTVYGYTF. The CDR3, as DNA: TGTGCCAGCAGAACCGTCTATGGCTACACCTTC.

The chain uses TRBV4-3 and TRBJ2-7; 7 positions agree with TRBD2. The germline gives CDR1 LGHNA, CDR2 YSLEER. Germline trimming cut 0 bases from V and 3 bases from J; bases unmatched to any gene: 8. The CDR3 is made up of 16 amino acids. CDR3 in DNA: TGCGCCAGCAGCCAAGACCCATGGGGGGGTCGCTACGAGCAGTACTTC. Translation: CASSQDPWGGRYEQYF.

The chain employs TRBV4-3 and TRBJ2-3, with 7 bases fitting TRBD1. CDR1 and CDR2 from the germline V gene are LGHNA and YSLEER. After removal of 6 bases from V and 0 bases from J, the junction contained 6 bases not matched to a gene. The CDR3 is 15 amino acids. The CDR3 reads CASSRDSPSTDTQYF. In nucleotides, the CDR3 is TGCGCCAGCAGTCGGGACAGCCCTAGCACAGATACGCAGTATTTT.

J is TRBJ2-5 and V is TRBV5-1; 7 bases line up with TRBD1. The junction had 1 base not matched to a gene; V was cut back by 3 bases and J by 2 bases. Germline assignment: CDR1 SGHRS and CDR2 YFSETQ. There are 13 residues in the CDR3. CDR3 sequence reads: CASSWDRQETQYF. CDR3 DNA sequence: TGCGCCAGCAGCTGGGACAGACAAGAGACCCAGTACTTC.

This chain connects TRBV10-3 to TRBJ1-1, with D possibly being TRBD1 (6 bases). Germline V gene data show CDR1 as ENHRY and CDR2 as SYGVKD. The CDR3 is made up of 13 amino acids. The germline V and J ends were trimmed by 10 bases and 1 base, with 13 bases remaining between them. CDR3 region: CATIGGPNTEAFF. CDR3 DNA: TGTGCCACCATCGGGGGCCCGAACACTGAAGCTTTCTTT.

V and J are TRBV7-2 and TRBJ2-7; D unresolved. V lost 1 base to trimming and J lost 0 bases, with 10 bases between them. The CDR3 length is 15 residues. The germline gives CDR1 SGHTA, CDR2 FQGNSA. The CDR3 sequence is CASSLGVSHSYEQYF. CDR3 DNA sequence: TGTGCCAGCAGCTTAGGGGTCAGCCACTCCTACGAGCAGTACTTC.

The chain recombines TRBV30 with TRBJ1-2; D gene unclear. Trimming stripped 0 bases from V and 4 bases from J, with 6 bases between. The CDR3 contains 12 residues. Germline CDR1 GTSNPN, CDR2 SVGIG (reference sequence). CDR3 DNA sequence: TGTGCCTGGAGTGTCCATACCTATGGCTACACCTTC. Residues: CAWSVHTYGYTF.

V usage is TRBV15 and J usage is TRBJ2-7; D is possibly TRBD1 (5 bases). CDR1 is LNHNV and CDR2 is YYDKDF in the germline V gene (reference sequence). The V end was cut by 1 base, the J end by 3 bases, with 10 bases between. This CDR3 region has 14 residues. CDR3 DNA sequence: TGTGCCACCAGCAGAGTTCGCCAGGGCTACGAGCAGTACTTC. This gives the protein CATSRVRQGYEQYF.

J is TRBJ1-1 and V is TRBV5-4, with no clear D. Germline values: CDR1 SGHNT, CDR2 YYREEE (reference sequence). V lost 0 bases and J 0 bases, leaving 12 bases between the germline ends. CDR3 length: 16 residues. The CDR3 DNA reads as TGTGCCAGCAGCTTGGTAGGAGCACCAATGAACACTGAAGCTTTCTTT. Protein: CASSLVGAPMNTEAFF.

The chain has TRBV4-3 and TRBJ1-3; 9 nucleotides match TRBD1. V lost 4 bases and J lost 3; bases outside the gene matches: 4. The germline gives CDR1 LGHNA, CDR2 YSLEER. CDR3 length equals 15 residues. CDR3 protein: CASSPGQGGGNTIYF. The CDR3 DNA sequence: TGCGCCAGCAGCCCGGGACAGGGTGGTGGAAACACCATATATTTT.

This chain joins TRBV5-4 and TRBJ1-1, with D perhaps TRBD1 (6 bases). The germline V gene has CDR1 SGHNT and CDR2 YYREEE (reference sequence). The CDR3 runs 15 residues. The ends were cut back, 0 bases at V and 0 bases at J, with 9 bases in the middle. The CDR3 nucleotides read TGTGCCAGCAGCTTGGGCAGGGGAATGAACACTGAAGCTTTCTTT. Its protein is CASSLGRGMNTEAFF.

The chain joins TRBV6-1 to TRBJ2-2, with D possibly called TRBD1 or TRBD2 (5 bases each). This CDR3 has 15 amino acids. The germline V and J ends were trimmed by 5 bases and 2 bases, with 12 bases remaining between them. CDR1 and CDR2 from the germline V gene are MNHNS and SASEGT. The CDR3 nucleotides are TGTGCCAGCAGTCATACGAGGGGCAACACCGGGGAGCTGTTTTTT. Its protein product is CASSHTRGNTGELFF.

This sequence joins TRBV27 and TRBJ2-2; D is unresolved. Trimming cost V 2 bases and J 4 bases, with 11 bases left between them. CDR1 and CDR2 from the germline V gene are MNHEY and SMNVEV (reference sequence). CDR3 length: 15 residues. The CDR3: CASSLTPAGTGELFF. The CDR3 nucleotides read TGTGCCAGCAGTTTAACCCCCGCAGGCACCGGGGAGCTGTTTTTT.

This chain joins TRBV7-2 and TRBJ1-2, with D maybe TRBD1 (5 bases). The V and J ends lost 5 bases and 8 bases respectively, with 18 bases between them. The CDR3 covers 14 residues. Germline CDR1 and CDR2: SGHTA and FQGNSA. CDR3: CASSAKRGVSGYTF. The DNA for the CDR3 is TGTGCCAGCAGCGCAAAGAGGGGAGTAAGCGGCTACACCTTC.

This chain links TRBV7-3 with TRBJ2-5; possible D gene TRBD2, 6 bases. The CDR3 is 13 residues long. Germline-derived CDR1 and CDR2 are SGHTA and FQGTGA. The V end lost 2 bases, the J end lost 5 bases, and 9 bases lay between the germline ends. The CDR3 nucleotides are TGTGCCAGCAGCTTAGCGGGGATGGAGACCCAGTACTTC. Residues: CASSLAGMETQYF.